This TCR beta chain was captured in a study of T cells after yellow fever vaccination. This clonotype showed up many times. V was clipped by 3 bases and J by 4 bases, with 16 bases between them. From germline, CDR1 is DFQATT and CDR2 SNEGSKA (reference sequence). This CDR3 comprises 14 residues. Each CDR3 protein gets one entry after TCRdb re-called the 5' RACE reads with MiXCR. The data contain about 240,000 distinct CDR3 sequences, less than 8.5% of them seen just once; the ten biggest clones take up more than 0.8%. This TCR was sampled from a young man who received the YFV17D yellow fever vaccine. This chain uses TRBV20-1 with TRBJ2-7, with a weak D call TRBD2 (6 bases). The starting material was CD4+ T cells sorted from PBMCs, obtained 15 days after the yellow fever booster vaccination. For the CDR3, the DNA is TGCAGTGCTAGCCTCCGGAGTCGGGAGTACGAGCAGTACTTC. Its protein is CSASLRSREYEQYF.